A selection of T cell receptor beta chains follows, all from one sample in a study of cytomegalovirus exposure and HLA in healthy donors. The protocol was immunoSEQ multiplex PCR, while the TCRdb copy is restricted to in-frame clones and leaves out a portion. The data show about 50,000 clones, 72% seen once. Material: PBMCs. These receptors were obtained from a woman between 50 and 59 years old in good health and CMV-seronegative. CDR3s include the opening cysteine and the closing phenylalanine or tryptophan. The D gene is left open where the match is weak. The size of a clone is reported for some rows only, either as once, few or many, or as a class for expanded clones.

d_gene	v_gene	abundance	len	j_gene	CDR3aa	CDR3nt
TRBD1	TRBV9	.	15	TRBJ2-1	CASSVGTGGFDEQFF	TGTGCCAGCAGCGTAGGGACAGGGGGGTTTGATGAGCAGTTCTTC
.	TRBV6-1	.	15	TRBJ2-2	CASSLDRSNTGELFF	TGTGCCAGCAGCCTAGACAGGTCGAACACCGGGGAGCTGTTTTTT
.	TRBV7-9	.	16	TRBJ1-5	CASSLGAGDSNQPQHF	TGTGCCAGCAGCTTAGGCGCGGGGGATAGCAATCAGCCCCAGCATTTT
TRBD2	TRBV5-5	.	13	TRBJ2-5	CASSWDYDKTQYF	TGTGCCAGCAGCTGGGACTATGATAAGACCCAGTACTTC
.	TRBV7-9	medium-sized	14	TRBJ1-1	CASSLGTANTEAFF	TGTGCCAGCAGCTTAGGGACAGCAAACACTGAAGCTTTCTTT
.	TRBV27	.	13	TRBJ1-3	CASSLSAGNTIYF	TGTGCCAGCAGTTTATCTGCGGGAAACACCATATATTTT
.	TRBV30	.	13	TRBJ2-7	CAWSVQGAYEQYF	TGTGCCTGGAGTGTACAAGGGGCTTACGAGCAGTACTTC
.	TRBV7-9	.	15	TRBJ2-7	CASSLEGVPYYEQYF	TGTGCCAGCAGCTTAGAAGGGGTTCCCTACTACGAGCAGTACTTC
TRBD1	TRBV6-5	.	15	TRBJ1-6	CASSRGDRNNSPLHF	TGTGCCAGCAGCCGCGGGGACAGGAATAATTCACCCCTCCACTTT
.	TRBV28	.	13	TRBJ2-3	CASTLGSLDTQYF	TGTGCCAGCACCCTTGGCTCGCTAGATACGCAGTATTTT
.	TRBV6-1	.	13	TRBJ1-1	CATRQALNTEAFF	TGTGCCACCCGACAGGCTCTGAACACTGAAGCTTTCTTT
.	TRBV19	.	13	TRBJ1-1	CASSMGPNTEAFF	TGTGCCAGTAGTATGGGGCCAAACACTGAAGCTTTCTTT
.	TRBV5-3	.	16	TRBJ2-6	CARSLAENSGANVLTF	TGTGCCAGAAGCTTGGCCGAGAACTCTGGGGCCAACGTCCTGACTTTC
TRBD1	TRBV28	.	16	TRBJ1-1	CASSSSLQGMNTEAFF	TGTGCCAGCAGTTCATCCTTACAGGGGATGAACACTGAAGCTTTCTTT
TRBD1	TRBV28	.	11	TRBJ2-7	CASTGTGGYYF	TGTGCCAGCACCGGCACAGGGGGCTACTACTTC
.	TRBV28	.	13	TRBJ2-7	CASSVGDGYEQYF	TGTGCCAGCAGTGTGGGAGATGGCTACGAGCAGTACTTC
.	TRBV28	.	16	TRBJ1-5	CASSLVVFRSNQPQHF	TGTGCCAGCAGTTTAGTCGTGTTTCGGAGCAATCAGCCCCAGCATTTT
TRBD2	TRBV5-1	.	17	TRBJ2-2	CASSLDASGRETGELFF	TGCGCCAGCAGCTTGGATGCTAGCGGGAGGGAAACCGGGGAGCTGTTTTTT
TRBD1	TRBV12-5	.	13	TRBJ2-5	CASGQTGAETQYF	TGTGCTAGTGGCCAGACAGGGGCAGAGACCCAGTACTTC
TRBD1	TRBV4-1	.	15	TRBJ1-6	CASSQEGDRGSPLHF	TGCGCCAGCAGCCAAGAAGGGGACAGGGGTTCACCCCTCCACTTT
.	TRBV6-1	.	15	TRBJ2-2	CASSEVQKSTGELFF	TGTGCCAGCAGTGAAGTACAGAAGAGCACCGGGGAGCTGTTTTTT
TRBD1	TRBV10-3	.	12	TRBJ1-2	CAIRTGEDGYTF	TGTGCCATCAGGACAGGGGAGGATGGCTACACCTTC
.	TRBV10-3	few	15	TRBJ2-1	CAISEALEGYNEQFF	TGTGCCATCAGTGAGGCGCTAGAGGGATACAATGAGCAGTTCTTC
TRBD2	TRBV5-4	.	15	TRBJ2-1	CASSLGAGLGNEQFF	TGTGCCAGCAGCTTGGGAGCGGGATTGGGCAATGAGCAGTTCTTC
TRBD1	TRBV28	.	14	TRBJ1-2	CASSFWTGGRGYTF	TGTGCCAGCAGTTTTTGGACAGGGGGTAGGGGCTACACCTTC
.	TRBV6-6	.	15	TRBJ1-1	CASSEYENRDTEAFF	TGTGCCAGCAGCGAGTATGAGAATCGGGACACTGAAGCTTTCTTT
.	TRBV6-5	once	14	TRBJ1-1	CASSYGGGGTEAFF	TGTGCCAGCAGTTACGGGGGAGGGGGGACTGAAGCTTTCTTT
.	TRBV28	.	15	TRBJ2-7	CASSIPGGYSYEQYF	TGTGCCAGCAGTATACCTGGAGGCTACTCCTACGAGCAGTACTTC